This passage covers 24 T cell receptor beta chains from one sample sequenced in a study of blood T cell repertoires in COVID-19. TCRdb keeps only in-frame clones here, not all; method: immunoSEQ multiplex PCR. The table shows 300,000 or so clones, with nearly 90% occurring only once. What was sequenced was PBMCs or T cells enriched from blood (not recorded which). These receptors originate from a woman aged 25-40 years who had recovered from COVID-19.

The V gene is TRBV4-3, the J gene TRBJ1-5; D perhaps matches TRBD1 (5 bases). Germline V lookup: CDR1 LGHNA, CDR2 YSLEER. Trimming stripped 0 bases from V and 5 bases from J, with 14 bases between. This CDR3 has 16 residues. The CDR3 here is CASSQDGAAPYQPQHF. CDR3 DNA: TGCGCCAGCAGCCAAGATGGGGCGGCCCCTTATCAGCCCCAGCATTTT.

This chain links TRBV2 with TRBJ1-2; TRBD1 matches at 7 bases. Germline V gives CDR1 SNHLY, CDR2 FYNNEI. The CDR3 runs to 14 residues. V shed 6 bases and J 4 bases; nucleotides not matched to a gene: 8. The CDR3 nucleotides are TGTGCCAGCAGGAGGACAGGCCCCCGCTATGGCTACACCTTC. Its protein is CASRRTGPRYGYTF. Variable domain in full (rest from reference TRBV2 and TRBJ1-2): EPEVTQTPSHQVTQMGQEVILRCVPISNHLYFYWYRQILGQKVEFLVSFYNNEISEKSEIFDDQFSVERPDGSNFTLKIRSTKLEDSAMYFCASRRTGPRYGYTFGSGTRLTVV.

The chain has TRBV19 and TRBJ1-1; weak D call: TRBD1 (5 bases). Trimming shortened V by 7 bases and J by 0 bases, and 12 bases separated the two germline ends. Per the germline V gene, CDR1 is LNHDA and CDR2 is SQIVND (reference sequence). CDR3 length: 14 residues. The CDR3 reads CASTLQGMNTEAFF. CDR3 in DNA: TGTGCCAGTACCCTCCAGGGTATGAACACTGAAGCTTTCTTT.

This sequence joins TRBV7-8 and TRBJ1-6, with a tentative D call TRBD1 (5 bases). The germline V gene encodes CDR1 SGHVS and CDR2 FQNEAQ. The ends were cut back, 3 bases at V and 0 bases at J, with 21 bases in the middle. CDR3 length equals 20 residues. The CDR3 nucleotides read TGTGCCAGCAGCTTTACCGGAGGGGAAGCACCGAGCTCCTATAATTCACCCCTCCACTTT. This gives the protein CASSFTGGEAPSSYNSPLHF.

The chain links TRBV27 to TRBJ1-2; unclear D gene. CDR1 and CDR2 from the germline V gene are MNHEY and SMNVEV (reference sequence). The V gene lost 5 bases and the J gene lost 8 bases, with 15 bases spanning the gap. This CDR3 comprises 13 residues. CDR3 sequence reads: CASSLTPGGGYTF. Written as DNA, the CDR3 is TGTGCCAGCAGTCTGACGCCGGGAGGAGGCTACACCTTC.

This chain uses TRBV30 with TRBJ1-5; 7 bases are a match to TRBD1. CDR3 length: 14 amino acids. Trimming removed 5 bases from V and 7 bases from J; junction bases left unmatched: 11. Germline V CDR1 and CDR2: GTSNPN, SVGIG (reference sequence). In nucleotides, the CDR3 is TGTGCCTGGGCCGCAGGGGGAGAGACGCAGCCCCAGCATTTT. This codes for CAWAAGGETQPQHF.

This clone was counted only a few times. The V call is TRBV19, the J call TRBJ2-1, with 9 bases matching TRBD2. CDR1 and CDR2 (germline): LNHDA, SQIVND (reference sequence). This CDR3 contains 17 residues. V lost 3 bases and J lost 4; bases outside the gene matches: 10. The CDR3 DNA reads as TGTGCCAGTAGTATGAGGTTAGCGGGGGCCCTATACAATGAGCAGTTCTTC. Translating gives CASSMRLAGALYNEQFF.

This clone was seen only a few times. The V call is TRBV5-1, the J call TRBJ1-6; weak D call: TRBD1 (6 bases). Germline V gene lookup returns CDR1 SGHRS and CDR2 YFSETQ. The CDR3 loop spans 17 amino acids. V lost 0 bases to trimming and J lost 7 bases, with 17 bases between them. The CDR3 DNA is TGCGCCAGCAGCTTGGTTTCGGGGACAACGGGGAATTCACCCCTCCACTTT. Protein sequence: CASSLVSGTTGNSPLHF.

V gene TRBV30 combines with J gene TRBJ1-6; 8 bases agree with TRBD1. Trimming removed 1 base from V and 7 bases from J; junction bases left unmatched: 6. The CDR3 runs to 15 residues. The germline V gene encodes CDR1 GTSNPN and CDR2 SVGIG (reference sequence). CDR3 sequence reads: CAWSGTGFINSPLHF. In DNA form, the CDR3 reads TGTGCCTGGAGTGGGACAGGGTTCATCAATTCACCCCTCCACTTT.

The chain uses TRBV5-1 and TRBJ1-2, with 9 bases fitting TRBD1. This CDR3 region has 14 residues. V lost 7 bases and J lost 4; bases outside the gene matches: 8. Per the germline V gene, CDR1 is SGHRS and CDR2 is YFSETQ. The CDR3 sequence is CASAPGQGTYGYTF. CDR3 nucleotide sequence: TGCGCCAGCGCACCGGGACAGGGTACCTATGGCTACACCTTC. The full variable domain, in which reference TRBV5-1 and TRBJ1-2 provide the parts outside the CDR3, is KAGVTQTPRYLIKTRGQQVTLSCSPISGHRSVSWYQQTPGQGLQFLFEYFSETQRNKGNFPGRFSGRQFSNSRSEMNVSTLELGDSALYLCASAPGQGTYGYTFGSGTRLTVV.

This chain connects TRBV10-3 to TRBJ2-2, with 7 positions matching TRBD1. The CDR3 spans 14 residues. Germline V gene lookup returns CDR1 ENHRY and CDR2 SYGVKD. CDR3: CATCQGANTGELFF. The CDR3 bases are TGTGCGACATGCCAGGGGGCGAACACCGGGGAGCTGTTTTTT.

This chain uses TRBV29-1 with TRBJ2-5; 7 nucleotides match TRBD2. The CDR3 spans 14 residues. Germline V gene lookup returns CDR1 SQVTM and CDR2 ANQGSEA. Losses at the gene ends were 8 bases for V and 7 bases for J; bases not matched to a gene: 16. The CDR3 reads CSPIDQGWGGTQYF. CDR3 nucleotide sequence: TGCAGCCCCATAGACCAGGGTTGGGGGGGGACCCAGTACTTC.

The rearrangement links TRBV18 to TRBJ2-7; TRBD1 agrees at 10 bases. Trimming at V came to 0 bases and at J to 11 bases, leaving 19 bases not matched to a gene. The CDR3 runs 18 residues. From germline, CDR1 is KGHSH and CDR2 LQKENI. The CDR3 loop is CASSPPGLARQGAPKEYF. As DNA, the CDR3 is TGTGCCAGCTCACCACCTGGGCTCGCGAGACAGGGGGCCCCCAAGGAGTACTTC.

The J gene is TRBJ2-5, the V gene TRBV6-5; no definite D call. Trimming pared 2 bases from V and 5 bases from J, leaving 9 bases between. Per the germline V gene, CDR1 is MNHEY and CDR2 is SVGAGI. The CDR3 has 13 residues. The CDR3 loop is CASSYKFRETQYF. CDR3 DNA sequence: TGTGCCAGCAGTTACAAGTTTCGGGAGACCCAGTACTTC.

The rearrangement links TRBV12-3 or TRBV12-4 to TRBJ1-5; D is perhaps TRBD1 (5 bases). Deletions cut 6 bases from V and 6 bases from J, with 9 bases between. The CDR3 sequence is 12 residues long. The chain's CDR3 is CASRDQGQPQHF. In nucleotides, the CDR3 is TGTGCCAGCAGGGACCAGGGTCAGCCCCAGCATTTT.

This clone occurred a few times. The chain has TRBV4-2 and TRBJ2-7; 12 positions match TRBD2. Trimming took 1 base from V and 1 from J; bases not matched to a gene: 2. Germline loops: CDR1 LGHNA, CDR2 YNFKEQ. This CDR3 spans 16 amino acids. In nucleotides, the CDR3 is TGTGCCAGCAGCCAAGTGGGGACTAGCGGGTCCTACGAGCAGTACTTC. This codes for CASSQVGTSGSYEQYF.

The V call is TRBV7-2, the J call TRBJ1-2; 8 nucleotides match TRBD1. The CDR3 is 12 residues long. CDR1 is SGHTA and CDR2 is FQGNSA in the germline V gene. V trimming: 5 bases; J trimming: 12 bases; junction bases outside the gene matches: 8. CDR3 nucleotide sequence: TGTGCCAGCAGCCCCGGGACAGGCGCGCACACCTTC. Protein product: CASSPGTGAHTF.

The chain has TRBV30 and TRBJ1-2; 7 nucleotides align to TRBD1. After removal of 0 bases from V and 6 bases from J, the junction contained 7 bases not matched to a gene. The length of the CDR3 is 14 residues. Germline V lookup: CDR1 GTSNPN, CDR2 SVGIG (reference sequence). The CDR3 spells CAWSVRPGTDGYTF. In nucleotides, the CDR3 is TGTGCCTGGAGTGTGCGACCCGGGACAGATGGCTACACCTTC. The whole variable domain, filled in from reference TRBV30 and TRBJ1-2, reads SQTIHQWPATLVQPVGSPLSLECTVEGTSNPNLYWYRQAAGRGLQLLFYSVGIGQISSEVPQNLSASRPQDRQFILSSKKLLLSDSGFYLCAWSVRPGTDGYTFGSGTRLTVV.

The genes are TRBV11-3 and TRBJ2-2; 8 bases match TRBD1. Germline V gene sequence: CDR1 SGHNT, CDR2 YENEEA. With V trimmed by 5 bases and J by 3 bases, 2 bases remained unmatched. This CDR3 is built from 14 residues. The CDR3 loop reads CASSPGQDTGELFF. The CDR3 nucleotides read TGTGCCAGCAGCCCGGGACAGGACACCGGGGAGCTGTTTTTT.

The chain recombines TRBV2 with TRBJ1-6; no clear D gene. Trimming took off 8 bases at V and 10 bases at J, with 12 bases between the two ends. Per the germline V gene, CDR1 is SNHLY and CDR2 is FYNNEI. The CDR3 contains 12 residues. CDR3 bases: TGTGCCAGCGACAAGTCCTGGTCACCCCTCCACTTT. Its protein product is CASDKSWSPLHF. Looking up the rest from reference TRBV2 and TRBJ1-6 gives the full variable domain: EPEVTQTPSHQVTQMGQEVILRCVPISNHLYFYWYRQILGQKVEFLVSFYNNEISEKSEIFDDQFSVERPDGSNFTLKIRSTKLEDSAMYFCASDKSWSPLHFGNGTRLTVT.

This clone was seen a single time. The gene calls are TRBV4-3 and TRBJ2-1, with a weak D call TRBD2 (6 bases). The CDR3 is 16 residues long. Trimming stripped 0 bases from V and 0 bases from J, with 9 bases between. Per the germline V gene, CDR1 is LGHNA and CDR2 is YSLEER. The CDR3 loop is CASSQDRTNSYNEQFF. In DNA, the CDR3 is TGCGCCAGCAGCCAAGATAGGACTAACTCCTACAATGAGCAGTTCTTC.

This sequence joins TRBV19 and TRBJ2-6, with a tentative D call TRBD1 (6 bases). The ends were cut back, 5 bases at V and 4 bases at J, with 15 bases in the middle. The CDR3 is 16 residues long. Germline CDR1 reads LNHDA; CDR2 reads SQIVND (reference sequence). The CDR3 DNA follows: TGTGCCAGTAGTCCCTCAGGGGCGCGGGGGGCCAACGTCCTGACTTTC. Translating it yields CASSPSGARGANVLTF.

The chain couples TRBV30 to TRBJ1-5; D unresolved. V was clipped by 3 bases and J by 2 bases, with 11 bases between them. Germline CDR1 is GTSNPN and CDR2 is SVGIG (reference sequence). The CDR3 runs 14 residues. The CDR3 DNA reads as TGTGCCTGGAGGTCCACCTATGGCAATCAGCCCCAGCATTTT. This translates into CAWRSTYGNQPQHF.

V usage is TRBV2 and J usage is TRBJ2-7; 11 bases match TRBD1. Trimming took 2 bases from V and 6 from J; bases not matched to a gene: 6. Germline V gene sequence: CDR1 SNHLY, CDR2 FYNNEI. This CDR3 comprises 15 residues. The CDR3 spells CASSELGTGGGEQYF. The CDR3 coding sequence is TGTGCCAGCAGTGAACTCGGGACAGGGGGAGGCGAGCAGTACTTC.